The 26 T cell receptor beta chains below all came from one sample that was sequenced in a study of OX40 agonist ivuxolimab in advanced cancers. The protocol was immunoSEQ multiplex PCR, while the TCRdb copy is restricted to in-frame clones and leaves out a portion. The table has some 95,000 clones, about 91% seen once. The source material was CD4+ or CD8+ T cells sorted from blood, sampled in a trial of the OX40 agonist ivuxolimab. Receptor source: an adult with an advanced solid tumor such as melanoma, head and neck, liver or kidney cancer.

This clone was counted once. The chain couples TRBV18 to TRBJ2-7; D is uncertain. Trimming cost V 2 bases and J 3 bases, with 2 bases left between them. Looked up from germline, CDR1 is KGHSH and CDR2 is LQKENI. CDR3 length: 11 amino acids. As DNA, the CDR3 is TGTGCCAGCTCACCAAACTACGAGCAGTACTTC. This sequence encodes CASSPNYEQYF. The full variable domain, completed using reference TRBV18 and TRBJ2-7, is NAGVMQNPRHLVRRRGQEARLRCSPMKGHSHVYWYRQLPEEGLKFMVYLQKENIIDESGMPKERFSAEFPKEGPSILRIQQVVRGDSAAYFCASSPNYEQYFGPGTRLTVT.

V is TRBV11-2 and J is TRBJ2-7, with a weak D call TRBD2 (5 bases). V was trimmed by 1 base and J by 4 bases, leaving 17 bases between them. This CDR3 is built from 16 residues. Germline V gives CDR1 SGHAT, CDR2 FQNNGV. This CDR3 reads CASSLGLAGITYEQYF. In DNA, the CDR3 is TGTGCCAGCAGCTTAGGTCTGGCGGGTATAACGTACGAGCAGTACTTC.

The chain couples TRBV7-2 to TRBJ2-7; a weak D match, TRBD2 (6 bases). The germline V gene has CDR1 SGHTA and CDR2 FQGNSA. CDR3 length: 15 amino acids. The germline V and J ends were trimmed by 5 bases and 3 bases, with 17 bases remaining between them. The CDR3 is CASSLRVAVIYEQYF. For the CDR3, the DNA is TGTGCCAGCAGCCTCCGGGTAGCGGTAATCTACGAGCAGTACTTC. Supplemented by reference TRBV7-2 and TRBJ2-7, the full variable domain reads GAGVSQSPSNKVTEKGKDVELRCDPISGHTALYWYRQSLGQGLEFLIYFQGNSAPDKSGLPSDRFSAERTGGSVSTLTIQRTQQEDSAVYLCASSLRVAVIYEQYFGPGTRLTVT.

This chain joins TRBV6-6 and TRBJ2-3, with 8 bases lining up with TRBD2. This CDR3 region has 14 residues. Germline loops: CDR1 MNHNY, CDR2 SVGAGI (reference sequence). V shed 10 bases, J shed 2 bases, and the junction held 8 bases outside the gene matches. The chain's CDR3 is CATDTSGTTDTQYF. In DNA, the CDR3 is TGTGCCACCGACACTAGCGGAACCACAGATACGCAGTATTTT.

This rearrangement joins TRBV5-1 to TRBJ2-7; D is undetermined. The V end lost 2 bases, the J end lost 5 bases, and 8 bases lay between the germline ends. The CDR3 totals 12 residues. Germline CDR1 reads SGHRS; CDR2 reads YFSETQ. The CDR3 protein is CASSFPGDEQYF. For the CDR3, the DNA is TGCGCCAGCAGCTTTCCAGGCGACGAGCAGTACTTC.

The rearrangement links TRBV5-4 to TRBJ2-7, with TRBD1 identical over 9 bases. Per the germline V gene, CDR1 is SGHNT and CDR2 is YYREEE (reference sequence). After removal of 1 base from V and 0 bases from J, the junction contained 11 bases not matched to a gene. There are 18 residues in the CDR3. The DNA for the CDR3 is TGTGCCAGCAGCTTGAACAGGGGGCCTTTATTGAGCTCCTACGAGCAGTACTTC. Encoded protein: CASSLNRGPLLSSYEQYF. The full variable domain, rest sourced from reference TRBV5-4 and TRBJ2-7, is ETGVTQSPTHLIKTRGQQVTLRCSSQSGHNTVSWYQQALGQGPQFIFQYYREEENGRGNFPPRFSGLQFPNYSSELNVNALELDDSALYLCASSLNRGPLLSSYEQYFGPGTRLTVT.

The V gene is TRBV2, the J gene TRBJ1-5; D not certain. This CDR3 spans 14 amino acids. Germline-derived CDR1 and CDR2 are SNHLY and FYNNEI. V was shortened by 7 bases and J by 1 base, with 11 bases between the two germline ends. CDR3 sequence (DNA): TGTGCCAGCAAAGACGGGAGGAGCAATCAGCCCCAGCATTTT. As protein: CASKDGRSNQPQHF.

The V gene is TRBV29-1, the J gene TRBJ2-2; 7 positions match TRBD2. The germline V gene encodes CDR1 SQVTM and CDR2 ANQGSEA. The CDR3 sequence is 13 residues long. V lost 4 bases to trimming and J lost 6 bases; unmatched junction nucleotides: 5. The CDR3 coding sequence is TGCAGCGTTGGGACTAGTGGGGCCGGGGAGCTGTTTTTT. Amino acids: CSVGTSGAGELFF.

The CDR3 is CASSQGDYEQYF. The CDR3 DNA is TGTGCCAGCAGCCAGGGGGACTACGAGCAGTACTTC. This chain links TRBV6-1 with TRBJ2-7; 7 bases map to TRBD1. V shed 6 bases, J shed 3 bases, and the junction held 2 bases outside the gene matches. The CDR3 runs 12 residues. Germline CDR1 is MNHNS and CDR2 is SASEGT.

This chain joins TRBV30 and TRBJ2-7, with TRBD1 matching 8 bases. The CDR3 loop spans 11 amino acids. Germline V gene lookup returns CDR1 GTSNPN and CDR2 SVGIG (reference sequence). J gave up 5 bases and V 4 bases, and 1 base lay outside the gene matches. The DNA for the CDR3 is TGTGCCTGGACAGGGGGCGACGAGCAGTACTTC. Protein product: CAWTGGDEQYF.

The gene calls are TRBV18 and TRBJ2-3; D may match TRBD1 or TRBD2 (5 bases each). The CDR3 is 13 residues long. Germline V gene sequence: CDR1 KGHSH, CDR2 LQKENI. V was clipped by 8 bases and J by 3 bases, with 12 bases between them. The CDR3 bases are TGTGCCAGCACACGGGACGAAACAGATACGCAGTATTTT. Protein product: CASTRDETDTQYF.

V and J are TRBV7-2 and TRBJ1-2, with 9 bases matching TRBD1. The V segment lost 5 bases and the J segment 3 bases; nucleotides outside the gene matches: 13. Germline CDR1 SGHTA, CDR2 FQGNSA. This CDR3 region has 17 residues. CDR3 nucleotides: TGTGCCAGCAGCCTCCCGGGACAGGGCCCGTTCGACTATGGCTACACCTTC. Residues: CASSLPGQGPFDYGYTF. The full variable domain, with the rest looked up from reference TRBV7-2 and TRBJ1-2, is GAGVSQSPSNKVTEKGKDVELRCDPISGHTALYWYRQSLGQGLEFLIYFQGNSAPDKSGLPSDRFSAERTGGSVSTLTIQRTQQEDSAVYLCASSLPGQGPFDYGYTFGSGTRLTVV.

V is TRBV5-1 and J is TRBJ2-7; 9 bases line up with TRBD2. V dropped 0 bases and J dropped 2; count of bases not matched to a gene: 12. Germline CDR1 and CDR2: SGHRS and YFSETQ. This CDR3 region has 18 residues. CDR3 nucleotides: TGCGCCAGCAGCTTGGATCCCGGTTGGGCGGGAGGGCCCTACGAGCAGTACTTC. Translating it yields CASSLDPGWAGGPYEQYF.

The genes are TRBV10-3 and TRBJ1-2; D remains ambiguous. The V and J ends lost 2 bases and 7 bases respectively, with 14 bases between them. CDR3 length: 14 residues. Looked up from germline, CDR1 is ENHRY and CDR2 is SYGVKD. CDR3 DNA sequence: TGTGCCATCAGTGAGATTAAGGGAGAGTCTGGCTACACCTTC. Protein: CAISEIKGESGYTF.

The chain combines TRBV2 with TRBJ1-1; possibly TRBD1 for D (6 bases). The CDR3 loop spans 15 amino acids. V dropped 6 bases and J dropped 1 base, with 15 bases sitting between them. CDR1 is SNHLY, CDR2 FYNNEI, per germline. CDR3 DNA sequence: TGTGCCAGCAGAAGGCAGGGGCCCACGAACACTGAAGCTTTCTTT. Translation gives CASRRQGPTNTEAFF. Full variable domain (rest looked up from reference TRBV2 and TRBJ1-1): EPEVTQTPSHQVTQMGQEVILRCVPISNHLYFYWYRQILGQKVEFLVSFYNNEISEKSEIFDDQFSVERPDGSNFTLKIRSTKLEDSAMYFCASRRQGPTNTEAFFGQGTRLTVV.

This chain links TRBV27 with TRBJ2-3, with D perhaps matching TRBD1 or TRBD2 (5 bases each). Germline V CDR1 and CDR2: MNHEY, SMNVEV (reference sequence). The germline V and J ends were trimmed by 4 bases and 2 bases, with 10 bases remaining between them. The CDR3 runs to 14 residues. Here the CDR3 reads CASSSRDLTDTQYF. As DNA, the CDR3 is TGTGCCAGCAGTTCCAGGGACCTCACAGATACGCAGTATTTT.

CDR3 sequence: CAIRGQTNTEAFF. The CDR3 DNA reads TGTGCCATCAGGGGACAGACGAACACTGAAGCTTTCTTT. This chain uses TRBV10-3 with TRBJ1-1; 7 bases line up with TRBD1. Germline loops: CDR1 ENHRY, CDR2 SYGVKD. There are 13 residues in the CDR3. Trimming cost V 6 bases and J 1 base; bases outside gene matches: 2.

This clone was recorded a few times. The same CDR3 can be traced to other DNA sequences in this sample. The CDR3 region has the DNA TGTGCCAGTAAAGAGAACACTGAAGCTTTCTTT. Protein product: CASKENTEAFF. The V gene is TRBV19, the J gene TRBJ1-1; D ambiguous. The CDR3 is 11 residues long. V lost 7 bases, J lost 1 base, and 4 bases lay in between. Germline values: CDR1 LNHDA, CDR2 SQIVND (reference sequence).

The chain combines TRBV5-1 with TRBJ2-7; 12 bases align to TRBD2. The germline gives CDR1 SGHRS, CDR2 YFSETQ. Trimming cost V 0 bases and J 6 bases; bases outside gene matches: 1. This CDR3 spans 14 amino acids. CDR3 sequence: CASSLGLAGVEQYF. Here the CDR3 DNA reads TGCGCCAGCAGCTTGGGACTAGCGGGGGTCGAGCAGTACTTC.

The V gene is TRBV6-6, the J gene TRBJ1-2; D unclear. V was clipped by 2 bases and J by 2 bases, with 6 bases between them. This CDR3 comprises 13 residues. CDR1 and CDR2 (germline): MNHNY, SVGAGI (reference sequence). CDR3 DNA sequence: TGTGCCAGCAGTTACGACCTAAACTATGGCTACACCTTC. Translated: CASSYDLNYGYTF.

The chain employs TRBV14 and TRBJ1-2; 8 bases are a match to TRBD1. This CDR3 region has 14 residues. V shed 3 bases and J 4 bases; nucleotides not matched to a gene: 4. The V gene's germline CDR1 is SGHDN and CDR2 FVKESK. The CDR3 is CASSQATGGYGYTF. CDR3 coding DNA: TGTGCCAGCAGCCAGGCCACAGGGGGCTATGGCTACACCTTC. Supplemented by reference TRBV14 and TRBJ1-2, the full variable domain reads EAGVTQFPSHSVIEKGQTVTLRCDPISGHDNLYWYRRVMGKEIKFLLHFVKESKQDESGMPNNRFLAERTGGTYSTLKVQPAELEDSGVYFCASSQATGGYGYTFGSGTRLTVV.

This CDR3 is CASSLSVRSNQPQHF. The CDR3, as DNA: TGTGCCAGCAGTTTATCCGTCAGGAGCAATCAGCCCCAGCATTTT. The chain uses TRBV27 and TRBJ1-5; D remains unclear. Germline lookup yields CDR1 MNHEY and CDR2 SMNVEV (reference sequence). Trimming took off 0 bases at V and 1 base at J, with 7 bases between the two ends. CDR3 length: 15 residues.

J is TRBJ2-3 and V is TRBV7-2, with 10 nucleotides matching TRBD2. This CDR3 comprises 16 residues. Germline V lookup: CDR1 SGHTA, CDR2 FQGNSA. Trimming took 1 base from V and 6 from J; bases not matched to a gene: 7. CDR3 region: CASSLEASGGADTQYF. The CDR3 nucleotides read TGTGCCAGCAGCTTAGAAGCTAGCGGGGGCGCCGATACGCAGTATTTT.

DNA of the CDR3: TGTGCCAGCTCCGACAGGGTGGGTGAAAAACTGTTTTTT. Amino acid sequence: CASSDRVGEKLFF. The V gene is TRBV11-2, the J gene TRBJ1-4, with 7 bases fitting TRBD1. Germline V gives CDR1 SGHAT, CDR2 FQNNGV. The CDR3 has 13 residues. The trim removed 8 bases at V and 7 bases at J, leaving 7 bases unmatched.

V is TRBV7-3 and J is TRBJ1-4; unclear D gene. V was shortened by 2 bases and J by 7 bases, with 23 bases between the two germline ends. CDR1 and CDR2 (germline): SGHTA, FQGTGA. The CDR3 consists of 18 residues. CDR3 in DNA: TGTGCCAGCAGCTTACTAGGACGGGAAACAGCGTTCTTTGAAAAACTGTTTTTT. Translating it yields CASSLLGRETAFFEKLFF. Full variable domain (missing parts from reference TRBV7-3 and TRBJ1-4): GAGVSQTPSNKVTEKGKYVELRCDPISGHTALYWYRQSLGQGPEFLIYFQGTGAADDSGLPNDRFFAVRPEGSVSTLKIQRTERGDSAVYLCASSLLGRETAFFEKLFFGSGTQLSVL.

The V call is TRBV11-3, the J call TRBJ2-1, with 9 bases matching TRBD1. V shed 4 bases, J shed 3 bases, and the junction held 1 base outside the gene matches. Germline V lookup: CDR1 SGHNT, CDR2 YENEEA. The CDR3 loop spans 14 amino acids. In nucleotides, the CDR3 is TGTGCCAGCAGCTCGGGACAGGGCTACAATGAGCAGTTCTTC. Its protein product is CASSSGQGYNEQFF.